The next 25 T cell receptor beta chains were all read from a single sample in a study of blood T cell repertoires in COVID-19. Produced via immunoSEQ multiplex PCR; TCRdb's table is partial and in-frame only. The data contain about 45,000 clones, over 75% of them singletons. The sample taken for sequencing was peripheral blood. These receptors all come from a human donor in a cohort sampled during active COVID-19.

This chain links TRBV30 with TRBJ2-7; 9 positions agree with TRBD1. Trimming removed 1 base from V and 4 bases from J; junction bases left unmatched: 2. This CDR3 is built from 13 residues. Germline V gives CDR1 GTSNPN, CDR2 SVGIG (reference sequence). CDR3 in amino acids: CAWSGGTGYEQYF. For the CDR3, the DNA is TGTGCCTGGAGTGGGGGGACAGGGTACGAGCAGTACTTC.

The genes are TRBV29-1 and TRBJ2-1, with 9 positions matching TRBD2. CDR1 and CDR2 (germline): SQVTM, ANQGSEA. Unmatched junction bases numbered 10, after V lost 7 bases and J lost 6 bases. There are 14 residues in the CDR3. The CDR3 loop is CSASSGLAFNEQFF. CDR3 coding DNA: TGCAGCGCTTCATCTGGACTAGCGTTCAATGAGCAGTTCTTC.

V gene TRBV6-2 or TRBV6-3 combines with J gene TRBJ1-1; possibly TRBD1 for D (5 bases). V gave up 5 bases and J gave up 1 base, with 8 bases separating them. CDR1 MNHEY and CDR2 SVGEGT come from the germline V gene. The CDR3 contains 13 residues. The CDR3 bases are TGTGCCAGCAGTAACAGGAGGAACACTGAAGCTTTCTTT. This gives the protein CASSNRRNTEAFF.

The CDR3 bases are TGTGCCAGCAGCTTGGCCACCCCCGGTATCTATTACAATGAGCAGTTCTTC. It codes for CASSLATPGIYYNEQFF. J is TRBJ2-1 and V is TRBV5-4; D gene uncertain. V was trimmed by 0 bases and J by 4 bases, leaving 17 bases between them. CDR1 and CDR2 (germline): SGHNT, YYREEE (reference sequence). This CDR3 comprises 17 residues.

This chain joins TRBV5-4 and TRBJ1-1; 9 nucleotides line up with TRBD1. The CDR3 totals 15 residues. With 3 bases clipped from V and 3 bases from J, the junction kept 6 bases outside the gene matches. Germline lookup yields CDR1 SGHNT and CDR2 YYREEE (reference sequence). Written as DNA, the CDR3 is TGTGCCAGCAGCTCACAGGGGGCGCGGGACACTGAAGCTTTCTTT. This gives the protein CASSSQGARDTEAFF.

The V call is TRBV7-9, the J call TRBJ2-6, with D maybe TRBD1 (6 bases). Germline V gives CDR1 SEHNR, CDR2 FQNEAQ (reference sequence). V lost 5 bases, J lost 0 bases, and 14 bases lay in between. The CDR3 has 17 amino acids. The DNA for the CDR3 is TGTGCCAGCAGCCCCACGGCAGGGGTCTCTGGGGCCAACGTCCTGACTTTC. Encoded protein: CASSPTAGVSGANVLTF.

This clone was seen just once. The chain combines TRBV28 with TRBJ2-7, with 8 bases aligning to TRBD1. The CDR3 length is 16 residues. V shed 7 bases and J 6 bases; nucleotides not matched to a gene: 17. Germline assignment: CDR1 MDHEN and CDR2 SYDVKM. The CDR3 coding sequence is TGTGCCAGCACCCTAGGTCAGGGGGCGCTTTACGGCGAGCAGTACTTC. It translates to CASTLGQGALYGEQYF.

This clone was seen more than once but under ten times. This chain links TRBV6-5 with TRBJ1-1; D call uncertain. There are 11 residues in the CDR3. In germline, CDR1 is MNHEY, CDR2 SVGAGI. V dropped 7 bases and J dropped 1 base, with 4 bases sitting between them. The CDR3 is CASTGNTEAFF. In DNA, the CDR3 is TGTGCCAGCACAGGGAACACTGAAGCTTTCTTT.

This clone was seen a single time. This chain's CDR3 is CASSHPSRQGTYEQYF. The CDR3 DNA reads TGTGCCAGCTCCCACCCTAGTAGACAGGGAACCTACGAGCAGTACTTC. The chain is built from TRBV18 and TRBJ2-7, with 7 positions matching TRBD1. CDR3 length equals 16 residues. J was trimmed by 2 bases and V by 6 bases; bases with no gene match: 13. Germline lookup yields CDR1 KGHSH and CDR2 LQKENI.

This clone was picked up a small number of times. The V and J genes are TRBV10-1 and TRBJ2-7; TRBD1 matches at 8 bases. The CDR3 is 14 amino acids. The trim removed 0 bases at V and 3 bases at J, leaving 1 base unmatched. CDR1 is WNHNN, CDR2 SYGVQD, per germline (reference sequence). This CDR3 is CASSESGTGYEQYF. The CDR3 DNA sequence: TGCGCCAGCAGTGAGTCCGGGACAGGCTACGAGCAGTACTTC.

This rearrangement joins TRBV18 to TRBJ2-3, with TRBD2 identical over 11 bases. CDR1 is KGHSH, CDR2 LQKENI, per germline. The CDR3 sequence is 17 residues long. With V trimmed by 4 bases and J by 8 bases, 14 bases remained unmatched. This CDR3 is CASSRSGLADGGGTQYF. The CDR3 nucleotides are TGTGCCAGCTCACGTTCGGGACTAGCGGACGGAGGAGGTACGCAGTATTTT. Complete variable domain (other parts from reference TRBV18 and TRBJ2-3): NAGVMQNPRHLVRRRGQEARLRCSPMKGHSHVYWYRQLPEEGLKFMVYLQKENIIDESGMPKERFSAEFPKEGPSILRIQQVVRGDSAAYFCASSRSGLADGGGTQYFGPGTRLTVL.

The genes are TRBV5-1 and TRBJ1-2; D remains unclear. Between the trimmed V and J ends, which lost 0 bases and 4 bases, there was a span of 10 bases. Germline CDR1 reads SGHRS; CDR2 reads YFSETQ. The CDR3 loop spans 14 amino acids. The CDR3 nucleotides read TGCGCCAGCAGCTTGGATAGGACTGCCTATGGCTACACCTTC. It encodes CASSLDRTAYGYTF.

The genes are TRBV19 and TRBJ1-5; D may be TRBD1 (5 bases). This CDR3 is built from 15 residues. CDR1 and CDR2 (germline): LNHDA, SQIVND (reference sequence). Trimming removed 0 bases from V and 6 bases from J, with 12 bases in between. The CDR3 DNA reads TGTGCCAGTAGTATAGATCGGGACTTAGGTCAGCCCCAGCATTTT. Translating it yields CASSIDRDLGQPQHF.

V is TRBV5-6 and J is TRBJ1-1; D call uncertain. The CDR3 sequence is 15 residues long. V lost 4 bases to trimming and J lost 0 bases, with 13 bases between them. Germline loops: CDR1 SGHDT, CDR2 YYEEEE. The CDR3 is CASSRREGLNTEAFF. The DNA of the CDR3 is TGTGCCAGCAGCCGCCGTGAGGGCCTGAACACTGAAGCTTTCTTT.

By its share, this clone is medium-sized. The chain links TRBV4-1 to TRBJ1-5; D is perhaps TRBD1 (5 bases). With 3 bases removed from V and 4 bases from J, the gap between germline ends came to 19 bases. This CDR3 comprises 17 residues. Germline V gives CDR1 MGHRA, CDR2 YSYEKL. This chain's CDR3 is CASSQVTLMGPNQPQHF. CDR3 bases: TGCGCCAGCAGCCAGGTGACACTGATGGGGCCTAATCAGCCCCAGCATTTT.

The V and J genes are TRBV5-1 and TRBJ2-3; 10 bases are shared with TRBD1. This CDR3 contains 16 residues. Germline V gene sequence: CDR1 SGHRS, CDR2 YFSETQ. Trimming at V came to 0 bases and at J to 2 bases, leaving 3 bases not matched to a gene. CDR3 bases: TGCGCCAGCAGCTTGGGGGGACAGGGGATCACAGATACGCAGTATTTT. Translated, it gives CASSLGGQGITDTQYF.

The rearrangement links TRBV25-1 to TRBJ2-7; 9 bases agree with TRBD2. Germline trimming cut 6 bases from V and 3 bases from J; bases unmatched to any gene: 6. The germline V gene has CDR1 MGHDK and CDR2 SYGVNS. There are 14 residues in the CDR3. DNA of the CDR3: TGTGCCAGCAGGGGGACTAGCTGGGACTACGAGCAGTACTTC. Translated, it gives CASRGTSWDYEQYF.

The chain combines TRBV19 with TRBJ1-1; D remains ambiguous. V was shortened by 2 bases and J by 2 bases, with 15 bases between the two germline ends. Germline V CDR1 and CDR2: LNHDA, SQIVND (reference sequence). There are 16 residues in the CDR3. CDR3 amino acids: CASSIRRFASNTEAFF. CDR3 DNA: TGTGCCAGTAGTATACGTCGGTTCGCATCTAACACTGAAGCTTTCTTT. Based on the CDR3 plus reference TRBV19 and TRBJ1-1, the full variable domain is DGGITQSPKYLFRKEGQNVTLSCEQNLNHDAMYWYRQDPGQGLRLIYYSQIVNDFQKGDIAEGYSVSREKKESFPLTVTSAQKNPTAFYLCASSIRRFASNTEAFFGQGTRLTVV.

This clone is labeled medium-sized. The gene calls are TRBV9 and TRBJ1-2, with D perhaps TRBD1 (6 bases). Between the trimmed V and J ends, which lost 0 bases and 3 bases, there was a span of 6 bases. Germline V CDR1 and CDR2: SGDLS, YYNGEE. The CDR3 is made up of 13 amino acids. CDR3 in amino acids: CASSVGQDYGYTF. In nucleotides, the CDR3 is TGTGCCAGCAGCGTAGGACAGGACTATGGCTACACCTTC. Based on the CDR3 plus reference TRBV9 and TRBJ1-2, the full variable domain is DSGVTQTPKHLITATGQRVTLRCSPRSGDLSVYWYQQSLDQGLQFLIQYYNGEERAKGNILERFSAQQFPDLHSELNLSSLELGDSALYFCASSVGQDYGYTFGSGTRLTVV.

The chain combines TRBV7-2 with TRBJ2-3, with 7 bases that match TRBD2. This CDR3 is built from 15 residues. CDR1 is SGHTA, CDR2 FQGNSA, per germline. The V segment lost 3 bases and the J segment 0 bases; nucleotides outside the gene matches: 3. The CDR3 DNA reads TGTGCCAGCAGCTTCCAGCGGGATAGCACAGATACGCAGTATTTT. Amino acid sequence: CASSFQRDSTDTQYF.

V usage is TRBV7-3 and J usage is TRBJ2-1; TRBD2 matches 7 bases. The CDR3 has 15 amino acids. The germline V gene encodes CDR1 SGHTA and CDR2 FQGTGA. Trimming removed 5 bases from V and 4 bases from J; junction bases left unmatched: 8. CDR3 loop: CASSRSGEGYNEQFF. CDR3 sequence (DNA): TGTGCCAGCAGCCGGTCGGGGGAGGGTTACAATGAGCAGTTCTTC.

This chain joins TRBV7-9 and TRBJ2-5; D unclear. Germline CDR1 SEHNR, CDR2 FQNEAQ (reference sequence). V was clipped by 3 bases and J by 5 bases, with 7 bases between them. The CDR3 has 12 amino acids. CDR3 sequence reads: CASSFILETQYF. In DNA, the CDR3 is TGTGCCAGCAGCTTTATATTGGAGACCCAGTACTTC.

This chain links TRBV10-2 with TRBJ2-1; 11 bases agree with TRBD2. V trimming: 6 bases; J trimming: 0 bases; junction bases outside the gene matches: 13. Germline V gene data show CDR1 as WSHSY and CDR2 as SAAADI. The CDR3 has 19 amino acids. CDR3 loop: CASSPAGTSGSRSYNEQFF. The CDR3 DNA reads TGCGCCAGCAGCCCCGCCGGGACTAGCGGATCCCGCTCCTACAATGAGCAGTTCTTC.

The chain combines TRBV10-1 with TRBJ2-5; 12 positions agree with TRBD2. Germline assignment: CDR1 WNHNN and CDR2 SYGVQD (reference sequence). The trim removed 3 bases at V and 2 bases at J, leaving 1 base unmatched. This CDR3 has 15 amino acids. This CDR3 reads CASSETSGGQETQYF. CDR3 DNA: TGCGCCAGCAGTGAAACTAGCGGGGGGCAAGAGACCCAGTACTTC.

This clone was counted once. The chain is built from TRBV30 and TRBJ2-3; D perhaps matches TRBD2 (5 bases). The CDR3 sequence is 12 residues long. Trimming took off 3 bases at V and 9 bases at J, with 13 bases between the two ends. Looked up from germline, CDR1 is GTSNPN and CDR2 is SVGIG (reference sequence). The CDR3 DNA is TGTGCCTGGAGCGACGGACTGACGACGCAGTATTTT. It yields the protein CAWSDGLTTQYF.